This record concerns one T cell receptor beta chain sequence. Its antigen is not known. An end of the junction differs from the germline gene, which may be a read error. These data originate in a study of T cell repertoires in cytomegalovirus infection. In the study overall: Selected CMV epitopes included recently identified HLA-C-restricted ones as well as well-studied HLA-B-restricted ones. A matching HLA type, together with CMV infection, was signaled by public TCR beta signatures.

Study findings and constraints: In two of eight donors, the top clonotype was HLA-C-restricted CMV-specific. People with CMV and the relevant HLA were identified by cumulative public TCR beta family frequency.

TCRdb called the reads again in MiXCR, with one record for every CDR3 protein. Of more than 250,000 distinct CDR3 sequences listed, just under 25% were seen once; the top ten hold 10% to 15%. The sample was cultured PBMCs, taken from culture after CMV antigen stimulation. The clonotype comes from a human donor in good health (CMV status not recorded). Some clones in this sample may be carry-over from other donors' samples.

The CDR3 DNA follows: TGTGCCAGCAGTAACCAAGTTGACAGGGGGGATTTT. Its protein product is CASSNQVDRGDF. The V and J genes are TRBV12-3 or TRBV12-4 and TRBJ1-5, with 9 bases fitting TRBD1. The CDR3 is 12 amino acids.